This TCR beta chain was retrieved from a study of cytomegalovirus exposure and HLA in healthy donors. PCR used 60 Vbeta primers and 13 Jbeta primers. The method was immunoSEQ multiplex PCR; TCRdb's version includes in-frame clones alone and lacks a portion of them. The table records about 160,000 clones, around 78% of them present only once. The germline V and J ends were trimmed by 5 bases and 5 bases, with 6 bases remaining between them. The length of the CDR3 is 12 residues. CDR1 and CDR2 from the germline V gene are MNHEY and SVGAGI. The chain uses TRBV6-5 and TRBJ2-2; no definite D call. Material for sequencing was PBMCs. This receptor was taken from a man aged 40-49 years in good health and CMV-seronegative. The CDR3 DNA is TGTGCCAGCAGTGAACTGACCGGGGAGCTGTTTTTT. The encoded protein is CASSELTGELFF.